Below, 14 T cell receptor beta chains from the same sample are listed, as sequenced in a study of cytomegalovirus exposure and HLA in healthy donors. Primers: 60 Vbeta forward and 13 Jbeta reverse. Here immunoSEQ multiplex PCR was the method, and the copy in TCRdb shows in-frame clones only, minus some. The sample lists approximately 120,000 clones, 75% to 85% occurring once. Specimen: PBMCs. The receptors were sampled from a woman aged 45-60 years in good health and CMV-seropositive.

Only one count was recorded for this clone. This chain joins TRBV4-1 and TRBJ1-2; D gene ambiguous. The CDR3 spans 12 residues. Germline CDR1 reads MGHRA; CDR2 reads YSYEKL. The germline V and J ends were trimmed by 0 bases and 13 bases, with 12 bases remaining between them. CDR3 residues: CASSQDSPSVTF. As DNA, the CDR3 is TGCGCCAGCAGCCAAGATTCCCCCTCGGTCACCTTC.

The rearrangement uses TRBV29-1 and TRBJ1-2, with D possibly matching TRBD1 (6 bases). CDR1 and CDR2 (germline): SQVTM, ANQGSEA. V was cut by 3 bases and J by 2 bases, with 10 bases left in between. The CDR3 has 13 residues. The CDR3 sequence: CSVETGLNYGYTF. The CDR3 nucleotides read TGCAGCGTTGAGACAGGACTCAACTATGGCTACACCTTC.

The chain is built from TRBV18 and TRBJ2-7; 8 nucleotides match TRBD1. V shed 6 bases and J 8 bases; nucleotides not matched to a gene: 12. The CDR3 consists of 14 residues. In germline, CDR1 is KGHSH, CDR2 LQKENI. CDR3 sequence reads: CASSLGQGTNKQYF. CDR3 nucleotide sequence: TGTGCCAGCTCCCTCGGACAGGGTACTAACAAGCAGTACTTC.

This clone was seen only a few times. The V gene is TRBV7-3, the J gene TRBJ2-5; D is unresolved. The germline V gene has CDR1 SGHTA and CDR2 FQGTGA. The CDR3 extends over 12 amino acids. Trimming stripped 3 bases from V and 5 bases from J, with 7 bases between. The CDR3 loop is CASSLAGETQYF. CDR3 bases: TGTGCCAGCAGCTTGGCCGGGGAGACCCAGTACTTC.

J is TRBJ2-7 and V is TRBV29-1; TRBD1 matches 8 bases. Trimming cost V 3 bases and J 2 bases; bases outside gene matches: 12. The germline gives CDR1 SQVTM, CDR2 ANQGSEA. The CDR3 spans 16 residues. This CDR3 is CSVDGWPGQEPYEQYF. The DNA of the CDR3 is TGCAGCGTTGATGGGTGGCCGGGACAGGAGCCCTACGAGCAGTACTTC.

This clone was observed many times. This chain connects TRBV7-2 to TRBJ2-7; 10 nucleotides agree with TRBD1. V gave up 5 bases and J gave up 2 bases; unmatched junction bases: 9. This CDR3 has 16 amino acids. Germline V lookup: CDR1 SGHTA, CDR2 FQGNSA. As DNA, the CDR3 is TGTGCCAGCAGCACCCGCCGGGACAGGGGACCCTACGAGCAGTACTTC. Translated, it gives CASSTRRDRGPYEQYF.

This clone was seen more than once but under ten times. In DNA, the CDR3 is TGTGCCTGGAATTCGGCAGGGGCAAGCACAGATACGCAGTATTTT. Its protein product is CAWNSAGASTDTQYF. The rearrangement joins TRBV30 to TRBJ2-3, with D tentatively TRBD1 (6 bases). Trimming shortened V by 4 bases and J by 0 bases, and 14 bases separated the two germline ends. CDR3 length: 15 amino acids. The germline gives CDR1 GTSNPN, CDR2 SVGIG (reference sequence).

This clone was observed a few times. This chain uses TRBV2 with TRBJ2-3; 7 bases fit TRBD1. The ends lost 4 bases at V and 6 bases at J; junction bases unmatched: 7. Germline V CDR1 and CDR2: SNHLY, FYNNEI. The CDR3 consists of 14 residues. The CDR3 bases are TGTGCCAGCAGTGCGGGACAGATCCATGATACGCAGTATTTT. Its protein product is CASSAGQIHDTQYF.

CDR3 coding DNA: TGTGCCAGCAGCCCACAGACAGCACTGGGAAACACCATATATTTT. Its protein is CASSPQTALGNTIYF. The genes are TRBV7-9 and TRBJ1-3; maybe TRBD1 (5 bases). V was shortened by 5 bases and J by 4 bases, with 15 bases between the two germline ends. The CDR3 length is 15 residues. Germline V gene sequence: CDR1 SEHNR, CDR2 FQNEAQ (reference sequence).

V usage is TRBV7-8 and J usage is TRBJ2-3; 10 nucleotides agree with TRBD2. The trim removed 1 base at V and 2 bases at J, leaving 3 bases unmatched. The CDR3 runs to 16 residues. CDR1 and CDR2 (germline): SGHVS, FQNEAQ. CDR3 residues: CASSLEGLADTDTQYF. In DNA, the CDR3 is TGTGCCAGCAGCTTAGAAGGACTAGCGGACACAGATACGCAGTATTTT.

This clone was seen a few times. The chain couples TRBV5-4 to TRBJ2-3; 8 positions match TRBD2. The CDR3 is 15 residues long. The V gene end was trimmed by 4 bases and the J gene end by 3 bases; junction bases not matched to a gene: 7. Looked up from germline, CDR1 is SGHNT and CDR2 is YYREEE (reference sequence). The CDR3 loop is CASSRQLAATDTQYF. DNA for the CDR3: TGTGCCAGCAGCCGGCAACTAGCGGCTACAGATACGCAGTATTTT.

This chain's CDR3 is CASRGLAAHLAGEQFF. CDR3 nucleotides: TGTGCCAGCAGAGGACTAGCGGCCCATCTCGCCGGAGAGCAGTTCTTC. This rearrangement joins TRBV2 to TRBJ2-1, with 10 bases fitting TRBD2. The CDR3 runs to 16 residues. The germline CDR1 and CDR2 sequences are SNHLY and FYNNEI. V gave up 6 bases and J gave up 10 bases; unmatched junction bases: 15.

The chain joins TRBV5-1 to TRBJ1-1, with 8 bases matching TRBD1. The CDR3 length is 14 residues. The germline V gene has CDR1 SGHRS and CDR2 YFSETQ. V lost 2 bases, J lost 1 base, and 1 base stayed unmatched. The CDR3 DNA reads as TGCGCCAGCAGCTTCGGGACAGGGAACACTGAAGCTTTCTTT. Protein sequence: CASSFGTGNTEAFF.

The chain has TRBV10-3 and TRBJ2-1; 13 bases match TRBD2. This CDR3 comprises 18 residues. Trimming removed 2 bases from V and 4 bases from J; junction bases left unmatched: 8. Per the germline V gene, CDR1 is ENHRY and CDR2 is SYGVKD. CDR3 residues: CAISEPNGLAGAYNEQFF. Written as DNA, the CDR3 is TGTGCCATCAGTGAGCCCAACGGACTAGCGGGGGCATACAATGAGCAGTTCTTC.